This TCR beta chain is from a study of graft-versus-host responses after intestinal transplantation. About the study: Transplantation in recipients was multivisceral, liver-intestinal, or isolated intestinal. All recipients were given anti-thymocyte globulin induction, and tacrolimus and steroids were then administered for around three years.

Study outcomes and limitations: Some GvH clones appeared in ileal mucosa or blood before recipient bone marrow. Allografts of one patient group, those with graft-donor T cell macrochimerism, had high graft-versus-host to host-versus-graft clonal ratios.

To note about this clone: Its antigen is as yet unknown.

The V gene's germline CDR1 is SGHRS and CDR2 YFSETQ. V was pared by 6 bases and J by 0 bases, with 15 bases between. The CDR3 is made up of 15 amino acids. Profiling relied on immunoSEQ multiplex PCR, and the TCRdb table lists in-frame clones only, not all of them. The sample has over 55,000 clones; about 80% are singletons. The source is a human donor who was the organ donor for an intestinal transplant. The starting material was unstimulated CD4+ T cells sorted from spleen or lymph node cells, obtained before transplant. This chain joins TRBV5-1 and TRBJ1-1; no definite D call. CDR3 sequence reads: CASNPGSAVNTEAFF. The CDR3 DNA is TGCGCCAGCAACCCCGGATCGGCGGTGAACACTGAAGCTTTCTTT.